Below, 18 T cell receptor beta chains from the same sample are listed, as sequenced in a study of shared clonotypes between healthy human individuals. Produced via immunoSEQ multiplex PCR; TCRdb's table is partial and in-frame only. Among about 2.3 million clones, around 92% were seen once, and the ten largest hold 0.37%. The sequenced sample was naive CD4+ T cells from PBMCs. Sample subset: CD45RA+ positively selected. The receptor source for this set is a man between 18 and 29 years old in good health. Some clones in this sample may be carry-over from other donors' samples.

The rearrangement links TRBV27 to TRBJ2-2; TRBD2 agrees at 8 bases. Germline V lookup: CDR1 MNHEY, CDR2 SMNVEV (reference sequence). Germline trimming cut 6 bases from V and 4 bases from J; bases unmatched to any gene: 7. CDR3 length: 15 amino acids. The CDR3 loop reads CASRLGTRLTGELFF. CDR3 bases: TGTGCCAGCAGATTGGGGACTAGACTCACCGGGGAGCTGTTTTTT.

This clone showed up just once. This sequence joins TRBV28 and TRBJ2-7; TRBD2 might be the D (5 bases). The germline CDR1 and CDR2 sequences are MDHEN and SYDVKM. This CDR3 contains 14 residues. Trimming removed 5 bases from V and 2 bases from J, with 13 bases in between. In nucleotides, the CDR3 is TGTGCCAGCAGTGGGGAGACGGGCACCTACGAGCAGTACTTC. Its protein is CASSGETGTYEQYF.

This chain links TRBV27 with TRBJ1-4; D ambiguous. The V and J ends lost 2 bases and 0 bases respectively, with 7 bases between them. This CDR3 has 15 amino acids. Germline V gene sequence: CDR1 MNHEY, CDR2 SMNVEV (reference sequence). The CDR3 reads CASSLLGSTNEKLFF. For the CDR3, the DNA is TGTGCCAGCAGTTTACTTGGGTCAACTAATGAAAAACTGTTTTTT.

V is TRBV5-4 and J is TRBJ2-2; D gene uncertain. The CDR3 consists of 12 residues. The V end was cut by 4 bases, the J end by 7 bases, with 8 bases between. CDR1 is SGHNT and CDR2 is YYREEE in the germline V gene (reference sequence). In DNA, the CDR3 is TGTGCCAGCAGCCCCGTCAGCGGGGAGCTGTTTTTT. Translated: CASSPVSGELFF.

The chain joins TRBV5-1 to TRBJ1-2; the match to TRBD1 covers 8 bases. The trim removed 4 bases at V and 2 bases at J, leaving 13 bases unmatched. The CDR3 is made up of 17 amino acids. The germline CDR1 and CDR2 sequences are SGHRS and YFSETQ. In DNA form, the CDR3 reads TGCGCCAGCAGCCCGCCGGGTGGGACAGGTATCAACTATGGCTACACCTTC. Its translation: CASSPPGGTGINYGYTF.

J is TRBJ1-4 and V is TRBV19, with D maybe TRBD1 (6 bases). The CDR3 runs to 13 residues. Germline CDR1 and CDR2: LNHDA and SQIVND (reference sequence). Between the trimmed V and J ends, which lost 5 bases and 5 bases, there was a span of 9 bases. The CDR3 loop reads CASSAQGNEKLFF. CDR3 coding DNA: TGTGCCAGTAGTGCGCAGGGGAATGAAAAACTGTTTTTT. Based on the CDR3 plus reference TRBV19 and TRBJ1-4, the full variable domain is DGGITQSPKYLFRKEGQNVTLSCEQNLNHDAMYWYRQDPGQGLRLIYYSQIVNDFQKGDIAEGYSVSREKKESFPLTVTSAQKNPTAFYLCASSAQGNEKLFFGSGTQLSVL.

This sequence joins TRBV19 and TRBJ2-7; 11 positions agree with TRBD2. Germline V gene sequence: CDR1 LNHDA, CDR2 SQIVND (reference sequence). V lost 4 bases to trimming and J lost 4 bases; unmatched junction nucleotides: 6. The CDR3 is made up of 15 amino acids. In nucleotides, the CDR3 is TGTGCCAGTAGTACGGGGGCTAGCGGGAGGTACGAGCAGTACTTC. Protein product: CASSTGASGRYEQYF.

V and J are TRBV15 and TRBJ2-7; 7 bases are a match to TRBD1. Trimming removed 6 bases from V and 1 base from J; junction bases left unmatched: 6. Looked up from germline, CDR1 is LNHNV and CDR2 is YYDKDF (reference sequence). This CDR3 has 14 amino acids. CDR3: CATSSDRASYEQYF. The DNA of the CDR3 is TGTGCCACCAGTTCCGACAGGGCGTCCTACGAGCAGTACTTC.

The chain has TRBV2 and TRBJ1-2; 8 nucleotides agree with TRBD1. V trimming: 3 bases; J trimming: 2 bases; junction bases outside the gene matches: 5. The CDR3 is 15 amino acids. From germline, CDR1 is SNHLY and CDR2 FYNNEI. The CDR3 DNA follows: TGTGCCAGCAGTGAGTCAGGGGGCGAGAACTATGGCTACACCTTC. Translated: CASSESGGENYGYTF.

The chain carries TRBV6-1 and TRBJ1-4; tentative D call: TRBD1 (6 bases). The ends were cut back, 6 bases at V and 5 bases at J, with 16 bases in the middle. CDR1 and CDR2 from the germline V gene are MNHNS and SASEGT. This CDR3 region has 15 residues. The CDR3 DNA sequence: TGTGCCAGCAGATCCCCTTTTGGACAGAATGAAAAACTGTTTTTT. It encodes CASRSPFGQNEKLFF.

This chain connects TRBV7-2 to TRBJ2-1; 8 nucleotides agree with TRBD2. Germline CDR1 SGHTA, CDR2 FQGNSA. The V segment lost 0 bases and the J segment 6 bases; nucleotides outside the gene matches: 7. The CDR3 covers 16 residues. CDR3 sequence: CASSLASGGGRNEQFF. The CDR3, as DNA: TGTGCCAGCAGCTTAGCGTCAGGCGGGGGGCGCAATGAGCAGTTCTTC.

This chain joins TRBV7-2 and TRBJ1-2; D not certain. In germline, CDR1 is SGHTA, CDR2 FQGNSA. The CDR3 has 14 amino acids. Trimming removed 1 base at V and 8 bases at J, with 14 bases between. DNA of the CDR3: TGTGCCAGCAGCTTAGGGCGTTCGGAGTACGGCTACACCTTC. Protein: CASSLGRSEYGYTF.

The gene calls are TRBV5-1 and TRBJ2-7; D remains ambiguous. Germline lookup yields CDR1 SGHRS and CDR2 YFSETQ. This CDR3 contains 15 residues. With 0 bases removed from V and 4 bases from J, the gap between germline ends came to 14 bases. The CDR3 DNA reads TGCGCCAGCAGCTTGGAGGGTACCCCCCGTTACGAGCAGTACTTC. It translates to CASSLEGTPRYEQYF. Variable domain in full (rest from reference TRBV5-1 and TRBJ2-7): KAGVTQTPRYLIKTRGQQVTLSCSPISGHRSVSWYQQTPGQGLQFLFEYFSETQRNKGNFPGRFSGRQFSNSRSEMNVSTLELGDSALYLCASSLEGTPRYEQYFGPGTRLTVT.

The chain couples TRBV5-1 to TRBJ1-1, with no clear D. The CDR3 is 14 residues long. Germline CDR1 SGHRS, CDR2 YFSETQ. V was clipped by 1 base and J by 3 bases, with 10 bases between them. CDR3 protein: CASSLTADYTEAFF. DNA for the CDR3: TGCGCCAGCAGCTTGACGGCAGATTACACTGAAGCTTTCTTT.

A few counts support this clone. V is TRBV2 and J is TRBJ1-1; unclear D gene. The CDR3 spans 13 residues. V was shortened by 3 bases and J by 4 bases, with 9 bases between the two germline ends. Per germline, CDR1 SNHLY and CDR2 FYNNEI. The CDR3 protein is CASSDRTGTEAFF. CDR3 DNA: TGTGCCAGCAGTGACCGGACGGGCACTGAAGCTTTCTTT.

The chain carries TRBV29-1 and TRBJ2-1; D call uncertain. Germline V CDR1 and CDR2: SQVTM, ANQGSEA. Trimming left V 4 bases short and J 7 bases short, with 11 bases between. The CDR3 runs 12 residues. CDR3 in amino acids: CSVAGPSNEQFF. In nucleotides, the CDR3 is TGCAGCGTTGCCGGCCCGTCGAATGAGCAGTTCTTC.

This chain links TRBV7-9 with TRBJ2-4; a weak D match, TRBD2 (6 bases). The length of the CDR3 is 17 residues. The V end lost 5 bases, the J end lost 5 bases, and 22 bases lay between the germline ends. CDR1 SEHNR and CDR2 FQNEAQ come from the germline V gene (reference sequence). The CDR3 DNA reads TGTGCCAGCAGCCCCAGGGTTAGAGGCGGAGGGGAAAACATTCAGTACTTC. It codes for CASSPRVRGGGENIQYF.

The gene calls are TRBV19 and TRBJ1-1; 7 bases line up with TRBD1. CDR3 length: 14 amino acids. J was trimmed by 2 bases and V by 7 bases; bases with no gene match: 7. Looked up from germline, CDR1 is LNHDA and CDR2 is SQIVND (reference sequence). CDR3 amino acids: CASKPGQINTEAFF. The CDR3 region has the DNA TGTGCCAGTAAGCCGGGACAGATTAACACTGAAGCTTTCTTT.